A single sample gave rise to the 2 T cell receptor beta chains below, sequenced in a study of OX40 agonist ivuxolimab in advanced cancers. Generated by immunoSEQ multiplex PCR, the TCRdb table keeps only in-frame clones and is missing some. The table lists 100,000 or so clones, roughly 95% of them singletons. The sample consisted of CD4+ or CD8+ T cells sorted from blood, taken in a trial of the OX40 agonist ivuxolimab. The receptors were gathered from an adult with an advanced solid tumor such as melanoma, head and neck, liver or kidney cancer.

CDR3 DNA sequence: TGTGCCAGCAGCCGGGACAGGATCTATAATTCACCCCTCCACTTT. Protein product: CASSRDRIYNSPLHF. The chain couples TRBV7-2 to TRBJ1-6; 8 bases agree with TRBD1. This CDR3 has 15 residues. The junction had 3 bases not matched to a gene; V was cut back by 5 bases and J by 3 bases. The germline V gene encodes CDR1 SGHTA and CDR2 FQGNSA.

The CDR3: CASTEGIMNTEAFF. The CDR3 region has the DNA TGTGCCAGCACGGAGGGGATTATGAACACTGAAGCTTTCTTT. J is TRBJ1-1 and V is TRBV28; a weak D match, TRBD1 (5 bases). V lost 7 bases and J 0 bases, leaving 12 bases between the germline ends. CDR1 is MDHEN, CDR2 SYDVKM, per germline. This CDR3 has 14 amino acids.